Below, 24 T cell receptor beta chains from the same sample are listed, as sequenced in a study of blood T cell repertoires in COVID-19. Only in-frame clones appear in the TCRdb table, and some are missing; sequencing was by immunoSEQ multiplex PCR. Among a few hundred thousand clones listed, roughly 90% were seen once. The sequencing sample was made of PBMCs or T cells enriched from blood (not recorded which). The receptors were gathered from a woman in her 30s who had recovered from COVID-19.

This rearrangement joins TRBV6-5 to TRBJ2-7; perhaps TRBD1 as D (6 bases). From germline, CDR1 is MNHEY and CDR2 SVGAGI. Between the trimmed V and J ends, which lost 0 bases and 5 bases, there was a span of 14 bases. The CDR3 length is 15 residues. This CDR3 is CASSYSRQASDEQYF. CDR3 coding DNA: TGTGCCAGCAGTTACTCGAGACAGGCCTCAGACGAGCAGTACTTC.

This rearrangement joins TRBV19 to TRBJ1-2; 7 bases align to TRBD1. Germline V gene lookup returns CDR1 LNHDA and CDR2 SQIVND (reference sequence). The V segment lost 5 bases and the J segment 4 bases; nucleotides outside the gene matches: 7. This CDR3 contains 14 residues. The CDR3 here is CASSRQGSSYGYTF. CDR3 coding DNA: TGTGCCAGTAGTCGACAGGGATCTTCCTATGGCTACACCTTC.

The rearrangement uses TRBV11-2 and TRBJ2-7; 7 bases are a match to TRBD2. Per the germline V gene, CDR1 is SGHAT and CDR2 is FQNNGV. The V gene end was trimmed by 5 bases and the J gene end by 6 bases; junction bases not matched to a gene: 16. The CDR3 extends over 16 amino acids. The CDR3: CASSPDWREFSIEQYF. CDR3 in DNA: TGTGCCAGCAGCCCGGACTGGCGGGAGTTCTCTATCGAGCAGTACTTC.

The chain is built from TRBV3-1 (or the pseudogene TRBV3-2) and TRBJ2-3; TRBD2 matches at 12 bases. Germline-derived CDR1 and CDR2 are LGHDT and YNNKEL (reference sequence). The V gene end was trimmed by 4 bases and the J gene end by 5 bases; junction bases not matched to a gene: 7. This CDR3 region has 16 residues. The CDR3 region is CASSPLTSGSIDTQYF. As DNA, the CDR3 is TGTGCCAGCAGCCCCTTGACTAGCGGGAGTATAGATACGCAGTATTTT.

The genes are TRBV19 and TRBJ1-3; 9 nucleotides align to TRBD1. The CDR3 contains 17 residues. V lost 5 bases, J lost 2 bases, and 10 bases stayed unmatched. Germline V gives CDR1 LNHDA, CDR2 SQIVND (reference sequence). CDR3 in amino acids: CASSDTGTGSAGNTIYF. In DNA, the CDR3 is TGTGCCAGTAGTGATACCGGGACAGGGTCTGCTGGAAACACCATATATTTT.

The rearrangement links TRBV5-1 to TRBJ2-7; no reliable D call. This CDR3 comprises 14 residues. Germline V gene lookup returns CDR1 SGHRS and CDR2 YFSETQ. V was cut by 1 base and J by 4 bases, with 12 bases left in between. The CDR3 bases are TGCGCCAGCAGCTTGTTAGTAGATCCTTACGAGCAGTACTTC. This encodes CASSLLVDPYEQYF.

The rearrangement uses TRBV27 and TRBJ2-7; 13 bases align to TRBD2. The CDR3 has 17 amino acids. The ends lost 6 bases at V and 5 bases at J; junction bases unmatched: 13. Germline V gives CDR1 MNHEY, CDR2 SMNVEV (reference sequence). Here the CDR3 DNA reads TGTGCCAGCAGCTTTTACAGGGGACTAGCGGGAAGGGACGAGCAGTACTTC. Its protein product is CASSFYRGLAGRDEQYF.

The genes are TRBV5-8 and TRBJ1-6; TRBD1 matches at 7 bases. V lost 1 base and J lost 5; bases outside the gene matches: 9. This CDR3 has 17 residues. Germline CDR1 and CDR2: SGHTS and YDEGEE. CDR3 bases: TGTGCCAGCAGCTTGAGGATGACAGGGTTGGATAATTCACCCCTCCACTTT. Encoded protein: CASSLRMTGLDNSPLHF. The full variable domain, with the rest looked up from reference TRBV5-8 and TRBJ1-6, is EAGVTQSPTHLIKTRGQQATLRCSPISGHTSVYWYQQALGLGLQFLLWYDEGEERNRGNFPPRFSGRQFPNYSSELNVNALELEDSALYLCASSLRMTGLDNSPLHFGNGTRLTVT.

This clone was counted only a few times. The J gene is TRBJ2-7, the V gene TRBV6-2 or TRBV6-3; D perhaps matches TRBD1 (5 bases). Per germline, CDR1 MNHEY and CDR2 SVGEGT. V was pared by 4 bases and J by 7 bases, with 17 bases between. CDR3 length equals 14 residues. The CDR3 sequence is CASSSLEPGREQYF. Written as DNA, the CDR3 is TGTGCCAGCAGTTCCCTAGAGCCAGGGCGGGAGCAGTACTTC.

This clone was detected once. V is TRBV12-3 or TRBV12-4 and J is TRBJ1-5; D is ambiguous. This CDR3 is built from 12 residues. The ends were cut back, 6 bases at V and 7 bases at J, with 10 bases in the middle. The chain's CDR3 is CASSVGWQPQHF. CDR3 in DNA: TGTGCCAGCAGCGTTGGCTGGCAGCCCCAGCATTTT.

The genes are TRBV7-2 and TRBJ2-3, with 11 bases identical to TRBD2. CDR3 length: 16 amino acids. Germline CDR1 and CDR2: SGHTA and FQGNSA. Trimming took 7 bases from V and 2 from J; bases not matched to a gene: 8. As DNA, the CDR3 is TGTGCCAGCATCCTCAGACTAGCGGGACCCACAGATACGCAGTATTTT. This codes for CASILRLAGPTDTQYF.

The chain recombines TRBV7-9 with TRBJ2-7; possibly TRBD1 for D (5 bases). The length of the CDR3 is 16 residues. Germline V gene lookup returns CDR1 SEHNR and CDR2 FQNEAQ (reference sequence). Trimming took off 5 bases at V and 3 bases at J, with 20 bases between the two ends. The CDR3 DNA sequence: TGTGCCAGCAGCCCACCCCTTCGACAGAACTACTACGAGCAGTACTTC. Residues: CASSPPLRQNYYEQYF.

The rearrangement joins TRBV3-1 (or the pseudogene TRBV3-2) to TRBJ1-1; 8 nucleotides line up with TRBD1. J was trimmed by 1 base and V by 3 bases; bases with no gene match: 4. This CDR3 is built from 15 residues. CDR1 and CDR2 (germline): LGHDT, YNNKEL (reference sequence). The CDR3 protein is CASSQPGTGNTEAFF. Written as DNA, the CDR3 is TGTGCCAGCAGCCAGCCCGGGACAGGGAACACTGAAGCTTTCTTT.

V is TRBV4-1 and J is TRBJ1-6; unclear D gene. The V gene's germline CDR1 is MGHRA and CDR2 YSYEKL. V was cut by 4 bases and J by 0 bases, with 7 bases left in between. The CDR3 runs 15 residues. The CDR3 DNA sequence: TGCGCCAGCAGCCCCCACAGCTCCTATAATTCACCCCTCCACTTT. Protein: CASSPHSSYNSPLHF.

The CDR3 loop reads CASSKGVSGELFF. The CDR3 DNA is TGTGCCAGCAGCAAAGGGGTTTCCGGGGAGCTGTTTTTT. The genes are TRBV7-3 and TRBJ2-2; D possibly corresponds to TRBD1 (5 bases). Looked up from germline, CDR1 is SGHTA and CDR2 is FQGTGA. The CDR3 is made up of 13 amino acids. The germline V and J ends were trimmed by 5 bases and 6 bases, with 10 bases remaining between them.

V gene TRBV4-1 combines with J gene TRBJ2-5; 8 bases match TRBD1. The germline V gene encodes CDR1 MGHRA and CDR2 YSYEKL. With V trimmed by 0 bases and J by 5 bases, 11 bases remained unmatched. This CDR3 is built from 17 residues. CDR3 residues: CASSQDTTGGFYETQYF. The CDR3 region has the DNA TGCGCCAGCAGCCAAGATACCACAGGGGGTTTTTACGAGACCCAGTACTTC.

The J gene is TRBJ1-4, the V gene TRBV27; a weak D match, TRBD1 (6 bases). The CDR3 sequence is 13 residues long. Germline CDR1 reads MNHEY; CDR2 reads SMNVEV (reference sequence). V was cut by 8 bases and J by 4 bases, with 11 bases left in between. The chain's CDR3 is CASRTEYNEKLFF. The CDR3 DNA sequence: TGTGCCAGCCGGACAGAATATAATGAAAAACTGTTTTTT.

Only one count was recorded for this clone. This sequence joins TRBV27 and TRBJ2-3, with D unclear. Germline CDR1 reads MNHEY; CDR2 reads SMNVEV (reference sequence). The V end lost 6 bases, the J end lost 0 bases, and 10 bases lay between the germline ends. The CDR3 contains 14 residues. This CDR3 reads CASSPWRSTDTQYF. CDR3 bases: TGTGCCAGCAGCCCTTGGCGGAGCACAGATACGCAGTATTTT.

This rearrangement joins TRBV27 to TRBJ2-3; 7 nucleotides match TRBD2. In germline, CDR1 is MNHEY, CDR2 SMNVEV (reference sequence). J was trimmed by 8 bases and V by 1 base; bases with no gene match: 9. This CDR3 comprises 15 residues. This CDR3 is CASSLLAGAQGTQYF. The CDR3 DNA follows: TGTGCCAGCAGTTTATTGGCGGGAGCCCAAGGTACGCAGTATTTT.

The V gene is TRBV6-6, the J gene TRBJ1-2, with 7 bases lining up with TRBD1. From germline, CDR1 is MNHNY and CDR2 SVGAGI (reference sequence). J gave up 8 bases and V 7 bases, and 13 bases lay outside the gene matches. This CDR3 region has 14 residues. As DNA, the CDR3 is TGTGCCAGCATTAGAGACAGGGCAAACGAGGGCTACACCTTC. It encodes CASIRDRANEGYTF.

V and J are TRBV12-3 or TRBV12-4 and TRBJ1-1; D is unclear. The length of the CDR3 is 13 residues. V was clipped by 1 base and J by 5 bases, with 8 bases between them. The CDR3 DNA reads TGTGCCAGCAGTTTAGAGCCGGTAACTGAAGCTTTCTTT. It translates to CASSLEPVTEAFF.

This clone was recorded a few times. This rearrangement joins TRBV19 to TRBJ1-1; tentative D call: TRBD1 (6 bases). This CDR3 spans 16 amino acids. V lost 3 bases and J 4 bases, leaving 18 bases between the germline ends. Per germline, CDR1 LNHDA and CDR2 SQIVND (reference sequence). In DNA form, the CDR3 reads TGTGCCAGTAGTATTACATCAGGGGTCGGGGTCACTGAAGCTTTCTTT. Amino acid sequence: CASSITSGVGVTEAFF.

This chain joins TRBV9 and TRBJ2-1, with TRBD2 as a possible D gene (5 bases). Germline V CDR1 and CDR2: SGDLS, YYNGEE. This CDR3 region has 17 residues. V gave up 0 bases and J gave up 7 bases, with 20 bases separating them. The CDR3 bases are TGTGCCAGCAGCGTAGAGCTGAGGGTGGAGGCTAAGAATGAGCAGTTCTTC. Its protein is CASSVELRVEAKNEQFF.

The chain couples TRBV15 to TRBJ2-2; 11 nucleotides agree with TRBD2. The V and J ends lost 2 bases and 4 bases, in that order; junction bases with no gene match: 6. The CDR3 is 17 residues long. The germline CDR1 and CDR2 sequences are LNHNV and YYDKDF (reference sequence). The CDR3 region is CATSRLTSGDFTGELFF. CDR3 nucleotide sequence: TGTGCCACCAGCAGACTGACTAGCGGGGATTTCACCGGGGAGCTGTTTTTT.